In this sample, the clone carrying this T cell receptor (beta chain) turned up a few times. Its antigen is as yet unknown. Treatment of the sample: 10-day PBMC culture with coronavirus spike peptide pools or control peptides (ViraFEST assay). Gathered ahead of the COVID-19 pandemic (2011-2018) were the CD4+ T cells of the unexposed donor. This specimen comes from a study of vaccination and CD4 T cells after COVID-19. With the Oncomine TCR Beta short-read assay, DNA from cultured CD4+ T cells was sequenced. TCRdb re-analysed the PCR reads in MiXCR, keeping a single row per CDR3 protein. This table has 4,700 or so distinct CDR3 sequences, around 26% appearing once. The clonotype was recovered from a human donor in good health. The specimen was CD4+ T cells from blood, cultured in vitro.

CDR3 loop: CSARIGGASTDTQYF. The CDR3 DNA follows: TGCAGTGCTAGGATCGGGGGGGCCAGCACAGATACGCAGTATTTT. This chain uses TRBV20-1 with TRBJ2-3; 8 bases match TRBD2. Germline CDR1 and CDR2: DFQATT and SNEGSKA (reference sequence). This CDR3 spans 15 amino acids. V gave up 3 bases and J gave up 0 bases; unmatched junction bases: 5.